The 27 T cell receptor beta chains below all came from one sample that was sequenced in a study of blood T cell repertoires in COVID-19. The repertoire was sequenced with immunoSEQ multiplex PCR; TCRdb's copy has only in-frame clones and lacks some. The data contain around 100,000 clones, over 75% of them singletons. The sequenced sample consisted of peripheral blood. These receptors all stem from a human donor in a cohort sampled during active or convalescent COVID-19.

This clone was seen just once. The chain recombines TRBV10-3 with TRBJ2-7; 8 bases align to TRBD2. The CDR3 length is 12 residues. V shed 10 bases and J 4 bases; nucleotides not matched to a gene: 6. Germline V gene sequence: CDR1 ENHRY, CDR2 SYGVKD. CDR3 loop: CATGGGPYEQYF. The CDR3 region has the DNA TGTGCCACCGGGGGGGGTCCTTACGAGCAGTACTTC.

J is TRBJ2-7 and V is TRBV4-1; 7 bases are shared with TRBD2. The CDR3 is 17 amino acids. V shed 2 bases, J shed 0 bases, and the junction held 10 bases outside the gene matches. Germline V gene sequence: CDR1 MGHRA, CDR2 YSYEKL. The CDR3, as DNA: TGCGCCAGCAGCCAACAGCGGGAACACTTGAGCTCCTACGAGCAGTACTTC. Encoded protein: CASSQQREHLSSYEQYF.

This clone has just a few counts. The rearrangement joins TRBV11-3 to TRBJ1-1; tentative D call: TRBD1 (6 bases). Germline V gives CDR1 SGHNT, CDR2 YENEEA. The V gene lost 2 bases and the J gene lost 6 bases, with 16 bases spanning the gap. The CDR3 has 15 amino acids. CDR3 coding DNA: TGTGCCAGCAGCTTAATGGGACAACGCTGGGCTGAAGCTTTCTTT. Translating gives CASSLMGQRWAEAFF.

CDR3 in DNA: TGCGCCAGCAGCCAAGAAGAGGGAAGATATGGCTACACCTTC. It yields the protein CASSQEEGRYGYTF. The chain recombines TRBV4-1 with TRBJ1-2; D gene ambiguous. Germline-derived CDR1 and CDR2 are MGHRA and YSYEKL. V was trimmed by 0 bases and J by 5 bases, leaving 10 bases between them. This CDR3 contains 14 residues.

This chain links TRBV19 with TRBJ1-4; 9 bases line up with TRBD1. The CDR3 consists of 14 residues. CDR1 is LNHDA, CDR2 SQIVND, per germline (reference sequence). Losses at the gene ends were 8 bases for V and 10 bases for J; bases not matched to a gene: 11. Here the CDR3 DNA reads TGTGCCAGTCAACCGGGGACAGGGCTGGGAAAACTGTTTTTT. This sequence encodes CASQPGTGLGKLFF.

This clone was seen just once. The chain links TRBV24-1 to TRBJ2-3; maybe TRBD1 (6 bases). V was clipped by 9 bases and J by 0 bases, with 15 bases between them. The CDR3 consists of 15 residues. The germline CDR1 and CDR2 sequences are KGHDR and SFDVKD. CDR3 amino acids: CATLDSRISTDTQYF. Written as DNA, the CDR3 is TGTGCCACCCTGGACAGTCGGATCAGCACAGATACGCAGTATTTT.

The rearrangement uses TRBV11-1 and TRBJ1-1; D is undetermined. Trimming stripped 4 bases from V and 6 bases from J, with 9 bases between. The germline V gene has CDR1 SGHAT and CDR2 FQDESV (reference sequence). The CDR3 sequence is 12 residues long. CDR3 nucleotides: TGTGCCAGCAGCTCAACGGGAGCTGAAGCTTTCTTT. Protein: CASSSTGAEAFF.

The V and J genes are TRBV6-5 and TRBJ1-5; 7 bases fit TRBD1. This CDR3 has 14 amino acids. Germline lookup yields CDR1 MNHEY and CDR2 SVGAGI. J gave up 7 bases and V 6 bases, and 9 bases lay outside the gene matches. The CDR3 region has the DNA TGTGCCAGCAGCTTGACAGGGACTGGGCAGCCCCAGCATTTT. This codes for CASSLTGTGQPQHF.

The chain links TRBV5-6 to TRBJ2-1, with a tentative D call TRBD2 (5 bases). Trimming stripped 3 bases from V and 7 bases from J, with 5 bases between. Germline CDR1 is SGHDT and CDR2 is YYEEEE. The CDR3 consists of 11 residues. The CDR3, as DNA: TGTGCCAGCAGCTGGGAGAATGAGCAGTTCTTC. Protein product: CASSWENEQFF.

This chain connects TRBV18 to TRBJ1-5, with a weak D call TRBD1 (6 bases). Germline values: CDR1 KGHSH, CDR2 LQKENI. The CDR3 length is 15 residues. The ends were cut back, 2 bases at V and 1 base at J, with 9 bases in the middle. The CDR3 sequence: CASSPVQGSNQPQHF. Written as DNA, the CDR3 is TGTGCCAGCTCACCAGTACAGGGAAGCAATCAGCCCCAGCATTTT.

The chain recombines TRBV3-1 (or the pseudogene TRBV3-2) with TRBJ1-2; TRBD1 agrees at 10 bases. Germline-derived CDR1 and CDR2 are LGHDT and YNNKEL (reference sequence). The CDR3 spans 15 residues. Unmatched junction bases numbered 6, after V lost 5 bases and J lost 3 bases. The CDR3 DNA is TGTGCCAGCAGCTACACGACAGGGGGCGACTATGGCTACACCTTC. Its translation is CASSYTTGGDYGYTF.

This clone was detected only a few times. This chain uses TRBV15 with TRBJ2-3, with a weak D call TRBD1 (6 bases). Germline values: CDR1 LNHNV, CDR2 YYDKDF (reference sequence). V lost 3 bases, J lost 0 bases, and 16 bases lay in between. There are 17 residues in the CDR3. CDR3 bases: TGTGCCACCAGCAGGACCCGACAGGATAGTAGCACAGATACGCAGTATTTT. It yields the protein CATSRTRQDSSTDTQYF.

This clone was observed a handful of times. This sequence joins TRBV6-6 and TRBJ1-5; no clear D gene. CDR1 is MNHNY, CDR2 SVGAGI, per germline (reference sequence). The CDR3 is 14 residues long. Trimming shortened V by 3 bases and J by 3 bases, and 9 bases separated the two germline ends. The CDR3 bases are TGTGCCAGCAGTTATTGGGCGAACAATCAGCCCCAGCATTTT. Its protein is CASSYWANNQPQHF.

This clone was observed a single time. The V gene is TRBV29-1, the J gene TRBJ2-5; D perhaps matches TRBD2 (5 bases). The CDR3 covers 12 residues. Germline CDR1 is SQVTM and CDR2 is ANQGSEA. V lost 7 bases and J 5 bases, leaving 14 bases between the germline ends. This chain's CDR3 is CSAAGSRETQYF. In DNA form, the CDR3 reads TGCAGCGCTGCGGGTAGCCGGGAGACCCAGTACTTC.

The chain combines TRBV15 with TRBJ1-1; TRBD1 agrees at 8 bases. Germline assignment: CDR1 LNHNV and CDR2 YYDKDF (reference sequence). The CDR3 consists of 16 residues. V gave up 3 bases and J gave up 3 bases; unmatched junction bases: 9. The CDR3 sequence is CATSSRGRGMDTEAFF. In DNA, the CDR3 is TGTGCCACCAGCAGCAGGGGGCGCGGCATGGACACTGAAGCTTTCTTT.

The chain combines TRBV3-1 (or the pseudogene TRBV3-2) with TRBJ1-2; tentative D call: TRBD1 (6 bases). The CDR3 is 14 residues long. Germline V lookup: CDR1 LGHDT, CDR2 YNNKEL (reference sequence). Trimming removed 4 bases from V and 2 bases from J, with 11 bases in between. The CDR3 coding sequence is TGTGCCAGCAGCCTGGACAGTTCGAACTATGGCTACACCTTC. Its translation: CASSLDSSNYGYTF.

The chain uses TRBV2 and TRBJ1-5, with 7 bases identical to TRBD1. V lost 6 bases and J lost 5; bases outside the gene matches: 7. CDR3 length equals 14 residues. Germline values: CDR1 SNHLY, CDR2 FYNNEI. CDR3 coding DNA: TGTGCCAGCAGCACGTCAACAGGGGATCAGCCCCAGCATTTT. Translated: CASSTSTGDQPQHF. The variable domain in full, completed from reference TRBV2 and TRBJ1-5, reads EPEVTQTPSHQVTQMGQEVILRCVPISNHLYFYWYRQILGQKVEFLVSFYNNEISEKSEIFDDQFSVERPDGSNFTLKIRSTKLEDSAMYFCASSTSTGDQPQHFGDGTRLSIL.

V is TRBV3-1 (or the pseudogene TRBV3-2) and J is TRBJ1-6, with 7 positions matching TRBD1. The CDR3 is 14 amino acids. Germline values: CDR1 LGHDT, CDR2 YNNKEL (reference sequence). V lost 3 bases and J lost 8; bases outside the gene matches: 4. CDR3 DNA: TGTGCCAGCAGCCATACAACAGGGGATTCACCCCTCCACTTT. Protein sequence: CASSHTTGDSPLHF.

This clone was observed a handful of times. V and J are TRBV3-1 (or the pseudogene TRBV3-2) and TRBJ2-7, with D possibly TRBD1 on 5 matching bases. Per the germline V gene, CDR1 is LGHDT and CDR2 is YNNKEL (reference sequence). The CDR3 is 14 amino acids. V dropped 0 bases and J dropped 3 bases, with 9 bases sitting between them. CDR3 sequence (DNA): TGTGCCAGCAGCCAAGATCGACAGTTCTACGAGCAGTACTTC. It is translated as CASSQDRQFYEQYF.

In nucleotides, the CDR3 is TGTGCCAGCAGCTTAACAGGGGGTCTCTACAATGAGCAGTTCTTC. Encoded protein: CASSLTGGLYNEQFF. This chain uses TRBV7-3 with TRBJ2-1; D perhaps matches TRBD1 (6 bases). The germline V gene has CDR1 SGHTA and CDR2 FQGTGA. V dropped 0 bases and J dropped 3 bases, with 9 bases sitting between them. This CDR3 has 15 amino acids.

The chain has TRBV9 and TRBJ1-4; 7 bases are a match to TRBD1. Germline V gives CDR1 SGDLS, CDR2 YYNGEE. This CDR3 is 16 amino acids long. V gave up 4 bases and J gave up 0 bases; unmatched junction bases: 6. CDR3 sequence reads: CASSPRQGATNEKLFF. The DNA of the CDR3 is TGTGCCAGCAGCCCCCGACAGGGAGCAACTAATGAAAAACTGTTTTTT.

This clone was seen once. The gene calls are TRBV7-2 and TRBJ1-1; D might be TRBD1 (6 bases). The V end lost 1 base, the J end lost 12 bases, and 15 bases lay between the germline ends. Germline CDR1 is SGHTA and CDR2 is FQGNSA. The CDR3 runs to 13 residues. CDR3 nucleotides: TGTGCCAGCAGCTTAGGGACAGTCAGGAGGTCTTTCTTT. It is translated as CASSLGTVRRSFF.

The chain combines TRBV29-1 with TRBJ1-1; TRBD1 matches 8 bases. The germline gives CDR1 SQVTM, CDR2 ANQGSEA. V shed 3 bases, J shed 3 bases, and the junction held 6 bases outside the gene matches. The CDR3 runs 14 residues. The CDR3 nucleotides are TGCAGCGTTGAGGGACAGGTAGCGTACACTGAAGCTTTCTTT. Amino acid sequence: CSVEGQVAYTEAFF.

This sequence joins TRBV29-1 and TRBJ2-7; 9 bases agree with TRBD1. Per germline, CDR1 SQVTM and CDR2 ANQGSEA. The CDR3 totals 12 residues. The trim removed 6 bases at V and 9 bases at J, leaving 9 bases unmatched. This CDR3 is CSVGQGRGVQYF. As DNA, the CDR3 is TGCAGCGTAGGACAGGGGAGGGGGGTGCAGTACTTC.

The rearrangement uses TRBV19 and TRBJ2-3, with 8 bases identical to TRBD2. This CDR3 has 15 residues. From germline, CDR1 is LNHDA and CDR2 SQIVND (reference sequence). Losses at the gene ends were 5 bases for V and 6 bases for J; bases not matched to a gene: 10. CDR3 residues: CASSYRAGGRDTQYF. The CDR3 DNA sequence: TGTGCCAGTAGTTACCGGGCGGGGGGCCGGGATACGCAGTATTTT.

This clone was recorded only once. The J gene is TRBJ2-1, the V gene TRBV11-3; no firm D call. Trimming shortened V by 2 bases and J by 0 bases, and 14 bases separated the two germline ends. The germline V gene has CDR1 SGHNT and CDR2 YENEEA. The CDR3 has 17 residues. CDR3 sequence: CASSLFPPTSSYNEQFF. CDR3 DNA sequence: TGTGCCAGCAGCTTATTTCCTCCCACGAGCTCCTACAATGAGCAGTTCTTC.

The chain joins TRBV13 to TRBJ1-3, with D uncertain. The CDR3 loop spans 15 amino acids. Germline V gives CDR1 PRHDT, CDR2 FYEKMQ (reference sequence). V lost 3 bases, J lost 0 bases, and 9 bases lay in between. The CDR3 here is CASSLKQYSGNTIYF. The CDR3 DNA is TGTGCCAGCAGCTTGAAACAGTACTCTGGAAACACCATATATTTT. Full variable domain (outside the CDR3, taken from reference TRBV13 and TRBJ1-3): AAGVIQSPRHLIKEKRETATLKCYPIPRHDTVYWYQQGPGQDPQFLISFYEKMQSDKGSIPDRFSAQQFSDYHSELNMSSLELGDSALYFCASSLKQYSGNTIYFGEGSWLTVV.